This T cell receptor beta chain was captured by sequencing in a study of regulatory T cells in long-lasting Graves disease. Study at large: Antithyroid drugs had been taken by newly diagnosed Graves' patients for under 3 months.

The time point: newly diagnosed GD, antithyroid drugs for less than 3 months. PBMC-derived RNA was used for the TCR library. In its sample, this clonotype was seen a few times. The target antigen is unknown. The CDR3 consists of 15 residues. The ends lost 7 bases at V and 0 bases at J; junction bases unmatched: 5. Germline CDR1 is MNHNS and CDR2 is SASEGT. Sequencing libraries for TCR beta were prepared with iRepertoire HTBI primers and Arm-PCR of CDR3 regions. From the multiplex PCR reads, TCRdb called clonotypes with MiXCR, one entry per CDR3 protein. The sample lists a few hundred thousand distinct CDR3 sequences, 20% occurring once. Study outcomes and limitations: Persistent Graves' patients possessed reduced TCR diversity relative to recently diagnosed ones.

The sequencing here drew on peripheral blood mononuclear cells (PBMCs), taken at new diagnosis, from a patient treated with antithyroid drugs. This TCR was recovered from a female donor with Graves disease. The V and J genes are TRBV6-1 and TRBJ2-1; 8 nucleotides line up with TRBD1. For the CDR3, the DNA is TGTGCCAGCACTTTACAGGGGGGCTCCTACAATGAGCAGTTCTTC. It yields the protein CASTLQGGSYNEQFF.